The T cell receptor beta chain under discussion was sequenced for a study of prognosis after radiotherapy for stage I lung cancer. Study-level findings and limits: Reportedly, patients with and without metastases differed in TRBV and TRBJ gene usage.

The V gene's germline CDR1 is SGHTA and CDR2 FQGTGA. CDR3 length equals 14 residues. Multiplex PCR, run in two rounds, amplified TCR beta CDR3 from genomic DNA. Initially, in first-round PCR, primers specific to each TRBV and TRBJ gene were used. TCRdb ran MiXCR on the multiplex PCR reads and lists one entry per CDR3 protein. Among tens of thousands of distinct CDR3 sequences, roughly 40% were seen once, and the ten largest hold around 29%. In regard to this clonotype: As yet, its antigen is unknown. At one of its ends the junction is not consistent with the germline gene, which may arise from a read error.

The V call is TRBV7-3, the J call TRBJ2-2, with a possible D match to TRBD1 (6 bases). The TCR was taken from a donor aged 50 or older with non-small cell lung cancer. Sequenced here: PBMCs, sampled before or after stereotactic body radiation therapy (not recorded which). The CDR3 nucleotides read TGTGCCAGCAAACTCCAGGGGTACACCGTGGAGCTGTTTTTT. As protein: CASKLQGYTVELFF.